The 3 T cell receptor beta chains below come from one sample, sequenced in a study of post-analysis software for immune sequencing data. The TCR beta cDNA libraries contained unique molecular identifiers. One entry per CDR3 protein results from TCRdb running MiXCR on the PCR reads. The sample records under 200,000 distinct CDR3 sequences, roughly 28% being singletons. Study-level findings and limits: TRBV segments more frequent in patients than in controls numbered roughly five and included TRBV5-6, TRBV5-1 and TRBV20-1.

What these receptors recognize is not known. Sequenced material: blood. Receptors were obtained from a girl aged 2-17 years with multiple sclerosis.

This clonotype turned up a few times. The genes are TRBV20-1 and TRBJ2-4; 7 bases map to TRBD1. The CDR3 consists of 12 residues. The V segment lost 0 bases and the J segment 14 bases; nucleotides outside the gene matches: 7. Germline-derived CDR1 and CDR2 are DFQATT and SNEGSKA (reference sequence). CDR3 region: CSARDGTDEKYF. CDR3 coding DNA: TGCAGTGCTAGAGATGGGACAGACGAAAAGTACTTC.

This clonotype appeared many times. This chain joins TRBV28 and TRBJ2-7; D gene uncertain. With 8 bases removed from V and 0 bases from J, the gap between germline ends came to 14 bases. This CDR3 region has 14 residues. Germline V gives CDR1 MDHEN, CDR2 SYDVKM. In nucleotides, the CDR3 is TGTGCCAGCTGGAAACCTCAGATCTCCTACGAGCAGTACTTC. It is translated as CASWKPQISYEQYF.

This clonotype was observed many times. The genes are TRBV6-6 and TRBJ2-7; D is perhaps TRBD2 (6 bases). Germline-derived CDR1 and CDR2 are MNHNY and SVGAGI (reference sequence). V lost 9 bases to trimming and J lost 0 bases, with 15 bases between them. The CDR3 extends over 14 amino acids. The CDR3 bases are TGTGCCAGTCACCGACGGGGGAGCTCCTACGAGCAGTACTTC. Translation: CASHRRGSSYEQYF.